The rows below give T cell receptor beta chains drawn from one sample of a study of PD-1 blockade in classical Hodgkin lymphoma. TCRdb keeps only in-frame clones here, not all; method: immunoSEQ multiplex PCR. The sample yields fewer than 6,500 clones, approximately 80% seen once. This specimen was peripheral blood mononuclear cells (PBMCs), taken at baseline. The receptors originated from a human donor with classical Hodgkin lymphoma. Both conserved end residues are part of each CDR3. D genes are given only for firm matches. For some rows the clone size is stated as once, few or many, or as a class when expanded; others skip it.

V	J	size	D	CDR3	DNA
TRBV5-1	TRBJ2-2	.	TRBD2	CASGAGGENTGELFF	TGCGCCAGCGGAGCGGGAGGAGAGAACACCGGGGAGCTGTTTTTT
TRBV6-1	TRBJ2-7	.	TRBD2	CASSEARLAAYEQYF	TGTGCCAGCAGTGAAGCCCGACTAGCCGCCTACGAGCAGTACTTC
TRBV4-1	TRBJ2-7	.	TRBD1	CASSQGLGYRDSILLGHEQYF	TGCGCCAGCAGCCAAGGCCTCGGGTACCGGGACAGTATATTATTAGGTCACGAGCAGTACTTC
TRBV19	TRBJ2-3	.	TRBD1	CASSPKDRGFGYF	TGTGCCAGTAGTCCCAAGGACAGGGGCTTTGGGTATTTT
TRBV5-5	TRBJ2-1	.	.	CASSLARGYQRASSYNEQFF	TGTGCCAGCAGCTTGGCCAGGGGATATCAGCGGGCAAGCTCCTACAATGAGCAGTTCTTC
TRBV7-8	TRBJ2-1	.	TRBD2	CASSFDSGSLGGDEQFF	TGTGCCAGCAGCTTTGATAGCGGGAGCCTCGGGGGGGATGAGCAGTTCTTC
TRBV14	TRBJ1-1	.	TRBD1	CASSQVTGGGTEAFF	TGTGCCAGCAGCCAAGTCACAGGGGGGGGCACTGAAGCTTTCTTT
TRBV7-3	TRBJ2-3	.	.	CASSLALGGSTDTQYF	TGTGCCAGCAGCCTCGCCCTGGGCGGAAGCACAGATACGCAGTATTTT
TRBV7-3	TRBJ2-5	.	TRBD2	CASSPGTSGTIGWETQYF	TGTGCCAGCAGCCCCGGGACTAGCGGGACTATAGGGTGGGAGACCCAGTACTTC
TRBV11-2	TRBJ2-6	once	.	CASIPGEFFSGANVLTF	TGTGCCAGCATCCCCGGGGAGTTTTTTTCTGGGGCCAACGTCCTGACTTTC
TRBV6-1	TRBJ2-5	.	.	CASSEGTEIETQYF	TGTGCCAGCAGTGAAGGTACAGAGATAGAGACCCAGTACTTC
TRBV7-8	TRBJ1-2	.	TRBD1	CASTTRTGPNYGYTF	TGTGCCAGCACCACCAGGACAGGACCAAACTATGGCTACACCTTC
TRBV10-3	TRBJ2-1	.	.	CAISGLAGDEQFF	TGTGCCATCAGTGGGCTGGCGGGCGATGAGCAGTTCTTC
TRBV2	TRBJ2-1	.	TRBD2	CASKSSGYNEQFF	TGTGCCAGCAAGTCTAGCGGCTACAATGAGCAGTTCTTC
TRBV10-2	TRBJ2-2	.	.	CASSESGTLGTGELFF	TGCGCCAGCAGTGAGTCTGGGACCCTCGGCACCGGGGAGCTGTTTTTT
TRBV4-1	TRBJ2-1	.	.	CASSLTSREQFF	TGCGCCAGCAGCCTGACCAGTAGGGAGCAGTTCTTC
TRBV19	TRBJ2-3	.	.	CATQDSTGGGNTQYF	TGTGCCACCCAAGATAGTACGGGAGGGGGCAATACGCAGTATTTT
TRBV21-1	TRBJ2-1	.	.	CASSKAPGQGGSNEQFF	TGTGCCAGCAGCAAAGCCCCGGGACAGGGAGGTTCGAATGAGCAGTTCTTC
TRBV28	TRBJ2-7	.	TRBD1	CASSYGTGLLYEQYF	TGTGCCAGCAGTTACGGGACAGGGCTCCTCTACGAGCAGTACTTC
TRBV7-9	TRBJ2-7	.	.	CASSSWMGYEQYF	TGTGCCAGCAGCTCCTGGATGGGCTACGAGCAGTACTTC
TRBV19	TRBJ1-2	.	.	CASSIVLSYGYTF	TGTGCCAGTAGTATAGTTCTGAGCTATGGCTACACCTTC
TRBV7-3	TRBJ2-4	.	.	CASSLTGQGNIQYF	TGTGCCAGCAGCCTCACAGGGCAGGGGAACATTCAGTACTTC
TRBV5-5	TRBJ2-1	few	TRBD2	CASSLGTSEVYNEQFF	TGTGCCAGCAGCTTGGGCACTAGCGAGGTTTACAATGAGCAGTTCTTC
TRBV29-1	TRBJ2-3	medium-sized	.	CSGGGRRSTDTQYF	TGCAGCGGTGGAGGCAGGCGAAGCACAGATACGCAGTATTTT
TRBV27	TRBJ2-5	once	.	CASSLVGDGETQYF	TGTGCCAGCAGTTTAGTAGGGGATGGAGAGACCCAGTACTTC
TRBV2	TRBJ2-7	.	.	CASSVSGSGEQYF	TGTGCCAGCAGTGTATCGGGATCGGGGGAGCAGTACTTC
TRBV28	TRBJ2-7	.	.	CASSSGTRDEQYF	TGTGCCAGCAGTTCGGGCACCAGGGACGAGCAGTACTTC
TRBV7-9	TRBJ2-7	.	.	CASSQGGQTYEQYF	TGTGCCAGCAGCCAGGGGGGACAAACCTACGAGCAGTACTTC
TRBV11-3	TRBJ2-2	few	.	CASSLPVGFTTGELFF	TGTGCCAGCAGCTTACCGGTGGGATTCACCACCGGGGAGCTGTTTTTT
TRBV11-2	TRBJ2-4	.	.	CASSLSIKNIQYF	TGTGCCAGCAGCTTATCGATCAAAAACATTCAGTACTTC
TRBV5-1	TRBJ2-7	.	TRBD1	CASSGTGSYEQYF	TGCGCCAGCAGTGGGACAGGTTCCTACGAGCAGTACTTC
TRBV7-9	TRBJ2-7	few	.	CASSPMESYEQYF	TGTGCCAGCAGCCCAATGGAATCCTACGAGCAGTACTTC
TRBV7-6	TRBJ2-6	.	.	CASSLSSGANVLTF	TGTGCCAGCAGCTTAAGCTCTGGGGCCAACGTCCTGACTTTC
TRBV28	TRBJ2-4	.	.	CASSLKGVAKNIQYF	TGTGCCAGCAGTTTGAAGGGAGTAGCCAAAAACATTCAGTACTTC
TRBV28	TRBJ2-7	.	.	CASSGRGGSTYEQYF	TGTGCCAGCTCGGGGAGGGGGGGGAGCACCTACGAGCAGTACTTC
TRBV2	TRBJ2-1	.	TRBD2	CASCGLAGAQFF	TGTGCCAGCTGTGGACTAGCGGGAGCTCAGTTCTTC
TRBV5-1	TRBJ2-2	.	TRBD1	CASSLGTGATGELFF	TGCGCCAGCAGCTTAGGGACAGGGGCCACCGGGGAGCTGTTTTTT
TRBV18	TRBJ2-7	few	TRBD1	CASSLLGQGYEQYF	TGTGCCAGCTCACTCCTGGGACAGGGCTACGAGCAGTACTTC
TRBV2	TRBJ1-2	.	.	CASSVSSSSGYTF	TGTGCCAGCAGTGTTTCATCGTCTTCTGGCTACACCTTC
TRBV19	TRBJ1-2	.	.	CASSISGRAYGYTF	TGTGCCAGTAGTATATCGGGCAGGGCCTATGGCTACACCTTC
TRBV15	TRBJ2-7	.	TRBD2	CATSRGTSGRLYEQYF	TGTGCCACCAGCAGAGGGACTAGCGGGAGGCTCTACGAGCAGTACTTC
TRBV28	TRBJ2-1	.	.	CASSPNPHRGSYNEQFF	TGTGCCAGCAGTCCTAACCCACATCGGGGCTCCTACAATGAGCAGTTCTTC
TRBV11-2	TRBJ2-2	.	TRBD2	CASSLGLAGRGELFF	TGTGCCAGCAGCTTAGGGCTAGCGGGAAGGGGGGAGCTGTTTTTT
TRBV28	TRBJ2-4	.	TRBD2	CASSALGLAEREGAKNIQYF	TGTGCCAGCAGTGCATTGGGACTAGCGGAAAGAGAAGGAGCCAAAAACATTCAGTACTTC
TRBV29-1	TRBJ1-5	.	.	CSVKLGVDQPQHF	TGCAGCGTTAAACTGGGGGTTGATCAGCCCCAGCATTTT
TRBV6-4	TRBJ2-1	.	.	CASSESFGGSHEQFF	TGTGCCAGCAGTGAATCGTTTGGGGGGAGTCATGAGCAGTTCTTC
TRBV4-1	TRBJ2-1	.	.	CASSQLDPNEQFF	TGCGCCAGCAGCCAACTGGACCCCAATGAGCAGTTCTTC
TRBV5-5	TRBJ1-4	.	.	CASSFGATNEKLFF	TGTGCCAGCAGCTTCGGGGCAACTAATGAAAAACTGTTTTTT
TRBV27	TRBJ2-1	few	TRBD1	CASSFDRQGNEQFF	TGTGCCAGCAGTTTCGACCGACAGGGGAATGAGCAGTTCTTC
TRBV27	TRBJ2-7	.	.	CASSPYEQYF	TGTGCCAGCTCCCCCTACGAGCAGTACTTC
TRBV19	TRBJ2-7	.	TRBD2	CASRGTSGLPYEQYF	TGTGCCAGTAGGGGGACTAGCGGCCTTCCCTACGAGCAGTACTTC
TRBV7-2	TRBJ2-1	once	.	CASSRDGVGYEQFF	TGTGCCAGCAGCCGGGACGGCGTGGGGTATGAGCAGTTCTTC
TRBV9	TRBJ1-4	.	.	CASSATGYPEKLFF	TGTGCCAGCAGCGCAACAGGGTACCCGGAAAAACTGTTTTTT
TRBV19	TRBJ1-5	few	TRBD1	CASSLRRDSSQPQHF	TGTGCCAGTAGTCTCAGACGGGACAGTAGTCAGCCCCAGCATTTT